The rows below give T cell receptor beta chains drawn from one sample of a study of Ad26.COV2.S vaccination and SARS-CoV-2 variants. Measured with immunoSEQ multiplex PCR; TCRdb has only the in-frame clones, and not every one. The table includes approximately 450,000 clones, about 93% detected once. This sample comprised peripheral blood, obtained in a trial of Ad26.COV2.S vaccine versus placebo. All receptors derive from a person between 18 and 59 years old who received the Ad26.COV2.S COVID-19 vaccine or a placebo. Both conserved end residues are part of each CDR3.

14 TRBJ2-3 TRBV29-1 CSVEGVVGWDTQYF
15 TRBJ2-1 TRBV28 CASSLPSGGYNEQFF
15 TRBJ2-3 TRBV4-3 CASSQDRGNTDTQYF
12 TRBJ1-1 TRBV25-1 CASSGVATEAFF
15 TRBJ2-1 TRBV7-2 CASSLARGDYNEQFF
13 TRBJ2-5 TRBV29-1 CSVSLAGMETQYF
14 TRBJ2-7 TRBV29-1 CSVEGAGGDYEQYF
16 TRBJ2-1 TRBV5-1 CASSFSTSGSYNEQFF
19 TRBJ2-6 TRBV14 CASSHLGGTGNSGANVLTF
14 TRBJ1-2 TRBV7-9 CASSLEWDRGRYTF
14 TRBJ2-1 TRBV28 CASSLTGARDEQFF
15 TRBJ2-3 TRBV6-5 CASSVTPTSTDTQYF
15 TRBJ1-5 TRBV10-2 CASSLQGRGSQPQHF
11 TRBJ2-1 TRBV20-1 CSARDENEQFF
13 TRBJ1-2 TRBV30 CAWSSYGNYGYTF
15 TRBJ2-1 TRBV7-2 CASSGTGTRDNEQFF
17 TRBJ2-3 TRBV4-3 CASSQVFGSLGTDTQYF
15 TRBJ1-6 TRBV18 CASSQTDSSNSPLHF
15 TRBJ2-5 TRBV24-1 CATSELAGGQETQYF
14 TRBJ2-6 TRBV27 CASSFSTGANVLTF
14 TRBJ2-1 TRBV7-6 CASSLAGSTVEQFF
16 TRBJ1-3 TRBV5-6 CASSLATGRSGNTIYF
14 TRBJ1-6 TRBV3-1/TRBV3-2 CASSWTGSNSPLHF
14 TRBJ2-7 TRBV7-8 CASSAERRAYEQYF
14 TRBJ2-7 TRBV27 CASSPALAVYEQYF
11 TRBJ2-1 TRBV5-5 CASSNINEQFF
12 TRBJ1-1 TRBV28 CASSLGEGRAFF
15 TRBJ1-2 TRBV3-1/TRBV3-2 CASSQGTGHSYGYTF
12 TRBJ2-3 TRBV28 CASGTVKDTQYF
13 TRBJ2-5 TRBV5-6 CASSFNPTETQYF
15 TRBJ1-2 TRBV15 CATSRVRTGENGYTF
13 TRBJ2-7 TRBV30 CAWRKTGVYEQYF
13 TRBJ1-2 TRBV30 CAWSPVQQFAGAF
17 TRBJ2-2 TRBV7-8 CASSLAGIGLVIGELFF
17 TRBJ2-1 TRBV2 CASGGGTGTSVYNEQFF
14 TRBJ1-2 TRBV15 CATSRTSRNYGYTF
12 TRBJ2-5 TRBV20-1 CSASPQQETQYF
15 TRBJ2-6 TRBV11-3 CASSRGGTGANVLTF
13 TRBJ2-1 TRBV10-3 CAISEPGVNEQFF
15 TRBJ1-4 TRBV9 CASSVLGSPREKLFF
13 TRBJ2-1 TRBV29-1 CSVKSGVNNEQFF
15 TRBJ1-2 TRBV6-5 CASRPPEVSNYGYTF